The 17 T cell receptor beta chains reported below all come from one sample, sequenced in a study of response to subunit inactivated influenza vaccine. One entry per CDR3 protein, called by TCRdb with MiXCR from the RT-PCR reads. The table lists about 500,000 distinct CDR3 sequences, 6.5% to 8% of them singletons, with around 12% in the top ten. Sequencing was performed on PBMCs from blood, taken roughly 24 months after vaccination. The receptors were gathered from a man between 50 and 69 years old who received an inactivated influenza vaccine.

In this sample, this clonotype turned up many times. The chain recombines TRBV4-3 with TRBJ2-3; 8 bases match TRBD2. The V gene's germline CDR1 is LGHNA and CDR2 YSLEER. The ends lost 0 bases at V and 6 bases at J; junction bases unmatched: 8. This CDR3 contains 16 residues. Written as DNA, the CDR3 is TGCGCCAGCAGCCAAGACTACGGGAGGGCCCCCGATACGCAGTATTTT. Its translation is CASSQDYGRAPDTQYF.

The table lists this clonotype with a few counts. This rearrangement joins TRBV12-3 or TRBV12-4 to TRBJ2-2, with 8 bases aligning to TRBD1. This CDR3 region has 14 residues. V lost 7 bases to trimming and J lost 5 bases; unmatched junction nucleotides: 6. Written as DNA, the CDR3 is TGTGCCAGCACCCTCAGGGGGCGGACCGGGGAGCTGTTTTTT. Protein: CASTLRGRTGELFF.

The V gene is TRBV4-1, the J gene TRBJ1-5; possible D gene TRBD1, 5 bases. The CDR3 covers 16 residues. V dropped 1 base and J dropped 1 base, with 11 bases sitting between them. Germline CDR1 and CDR2: MGHRA and YSYEKL. The CDR3 DNA reads TGCGCCAGCAGCCAAGTGATCGGGGGGAGCAATCAGCCCCAGCATTTT. As protein: CASSQVIGGSNQPQHF.

The chain combines TRBV4-2 with TRBJ1-1; D is uncertain. The V end was cut by 1 base, the J end by 4 bases, with 13 bases between. Germline CDR1 and CDR2: LGHNA and YNFKEQ. The CDR3 runs to 15 residues. CDR3 sequence: CASSQVDPLSTEAFF. As DNA, the CDR3 is TGTGCCAGCAGCCAAGTCGACCCACTGAGCACTGAAGCTTTCTTT.

This clonotype was counted between two and nine times. The J gene is TRBJ1-4, the V gene TRBV4-3, with a possible D match to TRBD1 (5 bases). V lost 0 bases and J 6 bases, leaving 14 bases between the germline ends. Germline V lookup: CDR1 LGHNA, CDR2 YSLEER. CDR3 length: 16 residues. The CDR3 sequence: CASSQELTPGHEKLFF. The DNA of the CDR3 is TGCGCCAGCAGCCAAGAATTGACCCCGGGACATGAAAAACTGTTTTTT.

This clonotype appeared many times. The chain couples TRBV29-1 to TRBJ2-5; 7 bases match TRBD2. Germline CDR1 and CDR2: SQVTM and ANQGSEA. The CDR3 length is 14 residues. The V segment lost 2 bases and the J segment 5 bases; nucleotides outside the gene matches: 8. The CDR3 is CSVEFRLAAETQYF. CDR3 sequence (DNA): TGCAGCGTTGAATTTCGGCTAGCGGCGGAGACCCAGTACTTC.

This rearrangement joins TRBV27 to TRBJ2-3; D is uncertain. The ends were cut back, 0 bases at V and 0 bases at J, with 13 bases in the middle. Germline-derived CDR1 and CDR2 are MNHEY and SMNVEV (reference sequence). This CDR3 has 17 amino acids. CDR3 DNA sequence: TGTGCCAGCAGTTTATCCCCCCTTCCCCCTAGCACAGATACGCAGTATTTT. It encodes CASSLSPLPPSTDTQYF.

This clonotype was detected a few times. The chain has TRBV11-2 and TRBJ2-5, with 7 bases lining up with TRBD1. CDR3 length: 14 residues. V gave up 6 bases and J gave up 1 base; unmatched junction bases: 5. Looked up from germline, CDR1 is SGHAT and CDR2 is FQNNGV. The CDR3 DNA reads as TGTGCCAGCAGAACGGACAGGAGCCAAGAGACCCAGTACTTC. It is translated as CASRTDRSQETQYF.

This clonotype was detected only a few times. The rearrangement uses TRBV5-5 and TRBJ1-5, with TRBD1 as a possible D gene (6 bases). Germline values: CDR1 SGHKS, CDR2 YYEKEE (reference sequence). The CDR3 loop spans 16 amino acids. The V and J ends lost 3 bases and 6 bases respectively, with 19 bases between them. The CDR3 sequence is CASSSDPGAWSQPQHF. The CDR3, as DNA: TGTGCCAGCAGCTCCGACCCGGGGGCTTGGAGTCAGCCCCAGCATTTT. Looking up the rest from reference TRBV5-5 and TRBJ1-5 gives the full variable domain: DAGVTQSPTHLIKTRGQQVTLRCSPISGHKSVSWYQQVLGQGPQFIFQYYEKEERGRGNFPDRFSARQFPNYSSELNVNALLLGDSALYLCASSSDPGAWSQPQHFGDGTRLSIL.

Ten or more counts support this clonotype. This chain links TRBV2 with TRBJ1-2; tentative D call: TRBD1 (5 bases). Trimming removed 6 bases from V and 1 base from J, with 9 bases in between. The CDR3 spans 13 residues. Germline V CDR1 and CDR2: SNHLY, FYNNEI. This chain's CDR3 is CASRQEINYGYTF. The CDR3 DNA follows: TGTGCCAGCAGACAGGAGATTAACTATGGCTACACCTTC.

The table lists this clonotype with many counts. The V gene is TRBV7-2, the J gene TRBJ2-2; TRBD1 is a possible D gene (6 bases). In germline, CDR1 is SGHTA, CDR2 FQGNSA. V was shortened by 1 base and J by 4 bases, with 10 bases between the two germline ends. CDR3 length: 15 amino acids. CDR3 sequence: CASSLVQGSTGELFF. The CDR3, as DNA: TGTGCCAGCAGCTTAGTACAGGGCAGCACCGGGGAGCTGTTTTTT.

This chain joins TRBV5-1 and TRBJ2-7; 8 bases align to TRBD1. Trimming removed 8 bases from V and 3 bases from J; junction bases left unmatched: 7. Germline V gene sequence: CDR1 SGHRS, CDR2 YFSETQ. The length of the CDR3 is 13 residues. DNA of the CDR3: TGCGCCAGTTCGGGACAGGCACACTACGAGCAGTACTTC. It codes for CASSGQAHYEQYF.

This clonotype was observed a few times. This chain joins TRBV27 and TRBJ1-4, with 7 bases aligning to TRBD1. Germline loops: CDR1 MNHEY, CDR2 SMNVEV (reference sequence). There are 13 residues in the CDR3. V gave up 3 bases and J gave up 8 bases; unmatched junction bases: 3. CDR3 residues: CASSFQGGEKLFF. The CDR3 DNA follows: TGTGCCAGCAGTTTTCAGGGGGGCGAAAAACTGTTTTTT.

This clonotype was seen more than once but under ten times. The chain couples TRBV12-3 or TRBV12-4 to TRBJ1-2; D is unclear. Between the trimmed V and J ends, which lost 9 bases and 4 bases, there was a span of 15 bases. This CDR3 contains 13 residues. CDR3 bases: TGTGCCAGTACCTTGGGCGGACTCTATGGCTACACCTTC. Translated: CASTLGGLYGYTF.

This rearrangement joins TRBV6-1 to TRBJ2-5, with 7 bases that match TRBD1. V lost 5 bases and J lost 4; bases outside the gene matches: 10. The CDR3 is 15 residues long. The V gene's germline CDR1 is MNHNS and CDR2 SASEGT. As DNA, the CDR3 is TGTGCCAGCAGTAAGAATCTACAGGGGCGAGAGACCCAGTACTTC. Amino acid sequence: CASSKNLQGRETQYF.

The chain couples TRBV5-1 to TRBJ2-7; D is undetermined. Germline V lookup: CDR1 SGHRS, CDR2 YFSETQ. This CDR3 has 14 residues. The germline V and J ends were trimmed by 2 bases and 1 base, with 10 bases remaining between them. The CDR3: CASSFDSASYEQYF. CDR3 nucleotides: TGCGCCAGCAGCTTTGACTCCGCTTCCTACGAGCAGTACTTC.

This clonotype was observed a few times. This chain joins TRBV25-1 and TRBJ2-1; the match to TRBD2 covers 9 bases. V lost 3 bases to trimming and J lost 8 bases; unmatched junction nucleotides: 8. The CDR3 has 15 amino acids. The germline V gene has CDR1 MGHDK and CDR2 SYGVNS. The CDR3 spells CASSDSTSGIDEQFF. CDR3 DNA: TGTGCCAGCAGTGATTCGACTAGCGGTATCGATGAGCAGTTCTTC. The whole variable domain, remainder taken from reference TRBV25-1 and TRBJ2-1, is EADIYQTPRYLVIGTGKKITLECSQTMGHDKMYWYQQDPGMELHLIHYSYGVNSTEKGDLSSESTVSRIRTEHFPLTLESARPSHTSQYLCASSDSTSGIDEQFFGPGTRLTVL.